The rows below give T cell receptor beta chains drawn from one sample of a study of blood T cell repertoires in COVID-19. The table came from immunoSEQ multiplex PCR; TCRdb's copy has only in-frame clones and leaves some out. This table holds a few hundred thousand clones, about 89% found once. Material: peripheral blood. These receptors were taken from a woman aged 50 to 60 who had recovered from COVID-19. Both conserved end residues are part of each CDR3. Fields, in order: J gene, D gene, clone size, V gene, CDR3 protein, CDR3 DNA. D genes are given only for firm matches. Clone size is shown for a subset of rows, as once, few, many or a class of expanded clone.

j_gene: TRBJ2-5; d_gene: NA; abundance: NA; v_gene: TRBV18; CDR3aa: CASSPTGVIQETQYF; CDR3nt: TGTGCCAGCTCACCAACGGGGGTAATCCAAGAGACCCAGTACTTC
j_gene: TRBJ2-7; d_gene: TRBD1; abundance: NA; v_gene: TRBV5-8; CDR3aa: CASNRDRAYEQYF; CDR3nt: TGTGCCAGCAACCGGGACAGGGCCTACGAGCAGTACTTC
j_gene: TRBJ2-7; d_gene: NA; abundance: few; v_gene: TRBV9; CDR3aa: CASSASATGSNEQYF; CDR3nt: TGTGCCAGCAGCGCTAGCGCGACTGGTTCCAACGAGCAGTACTTC
j_gene: TRBJ2-7; d_gene: NA; abundance: few; v_gene: TRBV7-8; CDR3aa: CASSLASPTAEQYF; CDR3nt: TGTGCCAGCAGCTTAGCTTCACCTACAGCCGAGCAGTACTTC
j_gene: TRBJ1-2; d_gene: NA; abundance: NA; v_gene: TRBV7-2; CDR3aa: CASSPRFEAVYGYTF; CDR3nt: TGTGCCAGCAGCCCCCGATTTGAGGCCGTCTATGGCTACACCTTC
j_gene: TRBJ2-3; d_gene: NA; abundance: NA; v_gene: TRBV10-3; CDR3aa: CAIGRDGGDTQYF; CDR3nt: TGTGCCATCGGACGGGATGGAGGAGATACGCAGTATTTT
j_gene: TRBJ2-3; d_gene: TRBD2; abundance: once; v_gene: TRBV7-2; CDR3aa: CASSLGSGTTDTQYF; CDR3nt: TGTGCCAGCAGCTTAGGGAGCGGGACCACAGATACGCAGTATTTT
j_gene: TRBJ2-1; d_gene: TRBD2; abundance: NA; v_gene: TRBV6-5; CDR3aa: CASSWRGGPNEQFF; CDR3nt: TGTGCCAGCAGTTGGCGGGGGGGCCCCAATGAGCAGTTCTTC
j_gene: TRBJ1-2; d_gene: TRBD1; abundance: NA; v_gene: TRBV20-1; CDR3aa: CSASEGRGQIDGYTF; CDR3nt: TGCAGTGCTAGTGAGGGACGGGGACAGATTGATGGCTACACCTTC
j_gene: TRBJ1-1; d_gene: NA; abundance: NA; v_gene: TRBV11-2; CDR3aa: CASSLGEDTEAFF; CDR3nt: TGTGCCAGCAGCTTAGGTGAGGACACTGAAGCTTTCTTT
j_gene: TRBJ1-1; d_gene: NA; abundance: few; v_gene: TRBV7-8; CDR3aa: CASSSIGWGMNTEAFF; CDR3nt: TGTGCCAGCAGCTCGATCGGTTGGGGCATGAACACTGAAGCTTTCTTT
j_gene: TRBJ2-3; d_gene: TRBD2; abundance: NA; v_gene: TRBV11-2; CDR3aa: CASSLFSGRITDTQYF; CDR3nt: TGTGCCAGCAGCCTCTTTAGCGGGAGGATTACAGATACGCAGTATTTT
j_gene: TRBJ2-7; d_gene: TRBD1; abundance: NA; v_gene: TRBV28; CDR3aa: CASSRGQGAYEQYF; CDR3nt: TGTGCCAGCAGCCGAGGACAGGGGGCCTACGAGCAGTACTTC
j_gene: TRBJ1-5; d_gene: TRBD1; abundance: NA; v_gene: TRBV6-5; CDR3aa: CASSRTGTGEQPQHF; CDR3nt: TGTGCCAGCAGCAGGACCGGGACAGGGGAACAGCCCCAGCATTTT
j_gene: TRBJ2-5; d_gene: TRBD1; abundance: NA; v_gene: TRBV3-1/TRBV3-2; CDR3aa: CASTRQGEETQYF; CDR3nt: TGTGCCAGCACCCGACAGGGGGAGGAGACCCAGTACTTC
j_gene: TRBJ2-2; d_gene: TRBD2; abundance: NA; v_gene: TRBV6-6; CDR3aa: CASSLAGGAGELFF; CDR3nt: TGTGCCAGCAGCCTAGCGGGGGGCGCCGGGGAGCTGTTTTTT
j_gene: TRBJ2-7; d_gene: NA; abundance: once; v_gene: TRBV6-5; CDR3aa: CASSGSPAGEQYF; CDR3nt: TGTGCCAGCAGCGGATCCCCGGCGGGTGAGCAGTACTTC
j_gene: TRBJ1-5; d_gene: NA; abundance: NA; v_gene: TRBV6-1; CDR3aa: CASSGVQGGGNQPQHF; CDR3nt: TGTGCCAGCAGTGGGGTCCAGGGCGGCGGCAATCAGCCCCAGCATTTT
j_gene: TRBJ1-1; d_gene: TRBD1; abundance: NA; v_gene: TRBV4-1; CDR3aa: CASSQVGRGSTEAFF; CDR3nt: TGCGCCAGCAGCCAAGTCGGCAGGGGGTCCACTGAAGCTTTCTTT
j_gene: TRBJ2-2; d_gene: NA; abundance: NA; v_gene: TRBV5-6; CDR3aa: CASSFGESNTGELFF; CDR3nt: TGTGCCAGCAGCTTTGGTGAGTCGAACACCGGGGAGCTGTTTTTT
j_gene: TRBJ1-1; d_gene: NA; abundance: NA; v_gene: TRBV6-2/TRBV6-3; CDR3aa: CASSRGGTEAFF; CDR3nt: TGTGCCAGCAGCCGCGGGGGCACTGAAGCTTTCTTT
j_gene: TRBJ1-2; d_gene: NA; abundance: once; v_gene: TRBV19; CDR3aa: CASSILGGDGYTF; CDR3nt: TGTGCCAGTAGTATCTTGGGAGGTGATGGCTACACCTTC
j_gene: TRBJ2-3; d_gene: TRBD2; abundance: NA; v_gene: TRBV24-1; CDR3aa: CATSRREGRVDTQYF; CDR3nt: TGTGCCACCAGTCGGCGGGAGGGCCGGGTAGATACGCAGTATTTT
j_gene: TRBJ1-1; d_gene: NA; abundance: NA; v_gene: TRBV6-5; CDR3aa: CASSRAGSMNTEAFF; CDR3nt: TGTGCCAGCTCCCGGGCCGGGAGCATGAACACTGAAGCTTTCTTT
j_gene: TRBJ2-1; d_gene: TRBD2; abundance: many; v_gene: TRBV3-1/TRBV3-2; CDR3aa: CASSQDTLAGSKQFF; CDR3nt: TGTGCCAGCAGCCAAGATACCCTAGCGGGTAGTAAGCAGTTCTTC
j_gene: TRBJ2-7; d_gene: TRBD1; abundance: many; v_gene: TRBV7-8; CDR3aa: CASSPEGTGREQYF; CDR3nt: TGTGCCAGCAGCCCCGAAGGGACAGGGCGCGAGCAGTACTTC
j_gene: TRBJ1-1; d_gene: NA; abundance: NA; v_gene: TRBV7-9; CDR3aa: CASSSWTENTEAFF; CDR3nt: TGTGCCAGCAGCTCATGGACAGAGAACACTGAAGCTTTCTTT
j_gene: TRBJ2-1; d_gene: NA; abundance: NA; v_gene: TRBV21-1; CDR3aa: CAGGRIYNEQFF; CDR3nt: TGTGCCGGCGGGCGGATTTACAATGAGCAGTTCTTC
j_gene: TRBJ1-4; d_gene: TRBD1; abundance: NA; v_gene: TRBV5-4; CDR3aa: CASSLTGGPNEKLFF; CDR3nt: TGTGCCAGCAGCCTCACAGGGGGGCCTAATGAAAAACTGTTTTTT
j_gene: TRBJ1-5; d_gene: TRBD1; abundance: NA; v_gene: TRBV6-5; CDR3aa: CASRPQDRSGGPQHF; CDR3nt: TGTGCCAGCAGGCCCCAGGACAGGTCCGGTGGGCCCCAGCATTTT
j_gene: TRBJ1-2; d_gene: NA; abundance: NA; v_gene: TRBV28; CDR3aa: CASGGYREAFLGYTF; CDR3nt: TGTGCCAGCGGGGGTTACAGGGAAGCTTTCCTTGGCTACACCTTC
j_gene: TRBJ1-5; d_gene: NA; abundance: NA; v_gene: TRBV6-6; CDR3aa: CASSPFFSLIVDQPQHF; CDR3nt: TGTGCCAGCAGTCCATTTTTCTCCCTAATAGTGGATCAGCCCCAGCATTTT
j_gene: TRBJ2-7; d_gene: NA; abundance: NA; v_gene: TRBV7-2; CDR3aa: CASSFGGVGSYEQYF; CDR3nt: TGTGCCAGCAGCTTCGGGGGAGTGGGTTCCTACGAGCAGTACTTC
j_gene: TRBJ2-3; d_gene: NA; abundance: NA; v_gene: TRBV5-8; CDR3aa: CASSLGAGASTDTQYF; CDR3nt: TGTGCCAGCAGCTTGGGGGCAGGGGCTTCGACAGATACGCAGTATTTT
j_gene: TRBJ2-3; d_gene: TRBD1; abundance: NA; v_gene: TRBV7-8; CDR3aa: CASSPGTGAGTDTQYF; CDR3nt: TGTGCCAGCAGCCCAGGGACAGGGGCAGGGACAGATACGCAGTATTTT
j_gene: TRBJ1-6; d_gene: NA; abundance: NA; v_gene: TRBV6-6; CDR3aa: CASSRNRGQKDNSPLHF; CDR3nt: TGTGCCAGCAGTCGCAATCGCGGACAGAAGGATAATTCACCCCTCCACTTT